The 14 T cell receptor beta chains below come from one sample, sequenced in a study of T cell responses to AZD1222 COVID-19 vaccine. The table came from immunoSEQ multiplex PCR; TCRdb's copy has only in-frame clones and leaves some out. The top ten clones hold roughly 2.6% of a sample with tens of thousands of clones, approximately 88% of them seen once. The sequencing used peripheral blood, collected 28 days after the second AZD1222 dose. These receptors all stem from an adult who received the AZD1222 COVID-19 vaccine.

The rearrangement uses TRBV5-1 and TRBJ2-1; the D is unclear. The CDR3 loop spans 14 amino acids. Per germline, CDR1 SGHRS and CDR2 YFSETQ. Trimming stripped 2 bases from V and 6 bases from J, with 12 bases between. CDR3 DNA sequence: TGCGCCAGCAGCTTCGGGCAGTTGCTCAATGAGCAGTTCTTC. Its protein product is CASSFGQLLNEQFF.

The J gene is TRBJ1-2, the V gene TRBV5-6; possibly TRBD1 for D (6 bases). CDR1 is SGHDT, CDR2 YYEEEE, per germline. V dropped 0 bases and J dropped 8 bases, with 11 bases sitting between them. This CDR3 has 13 residues. In DNA, the CDR3 is TGTGCCAGCAGCTTGGTAGCAGGGGCCGGCTACACCTTC. It translates to CASSLVAGAGYTF.

The CDR3 is CASSDSKGLEQYF. For the CDR3, the DNA is TGTGCCAGCAGTGACTCGAAGGGTCTCGAGCAGTACTTC. J is TRBJ2-7 and V is TRBV25-1, with D unclear. Trimming left V 3 bases short and J 6 bases short, with 12 bases between. CDR3 length: 13 residues. Germline V gene lookup returns CDR1 MGHDK and CDR2 SYGVNS.

This chain uses TRBV6-6 with TRBJ2-1; D not certain. This CDR3 has 14 amino acids. Germline loops: CDR1 MNHNY, CDR2 SVGAGI (reference sequence). Deletions cut 0 bases from V and 3 bases from J, with 6 bases between. The DNA for the CDR3 is TGTGCCAGCAGTTACTCTCGGGTCTACAATGAGCAGTTCTTC. Its protein is CASSYSRVYNEQFF.

The chain couples TRBV5-6 to TRBJ2-3; 10 bases align to TRBD1. Germline trimming cut 4 bases from V and 2 bases from J; bases unmatched to any gene: 4. The CDR3 is made up of 15 amino acids. CDR1 SGHDT and CDR2 YYEEEE come from the germline V gene. The CDR3 region is CASSPGTGATDTQYF. The CDR3 nucleotides are TGTGCCAGCAGCCCAGGGACAGGGGCCACAGATACGCAGTATTTT.

The chain uses TRBV10-1 and TRBJ2-1; perhaps TRBD1 as D (6 bases). The V gene's germline CDR1 is WNHNN and CDR2 SYGVQD (reference sequence). Trimming pared 4 bases from V and 4 bases from J, leaving 17 bases between. The CDR3 has 16 residues. CDR3 nucleotides: TGCGCCAGCAGTGGACCCCGACAGGACCGATACAATGAGCAGTTCTTC. This gives the protein CASSGPRQDRYNEQFF.

DNA for the CDR3: TGTGCCAGCTCACGGGGGGGGAACACTGAAGCTTTCTTT. It specifies CASSRGGNTEAFF. The chain has TRBV18 and TRBJ1-1, with a possible D match to TRBD1 (5 bases). The CDR3 sequence is 13 residues long. Germline-derived CDR1 and CDR2 are KGHSH and LQKENI. V was pared by 4 bases and J by 1 base, with 7 bases between. Based on the CDR3 plus reference TRBV18 and TRBJ1-1, the full variable domain is NAGVMQNPRHLVRRRGQEARLRCSPMKGHSHVYWYRQLPEEGLKFMVYLQKENIIDESGMPKERFSAEFPKEGPSILRIQQVVRGDSAAYFCASSRGGNTEAFFGQGTRLTVV.

This clone was detected only once. The chain links TRBV5-6 to TRBJ2-1; TRBD2 aligns across 12 bases. The CDR3 consists of 15 residues. Looked up from germline, CDR1 is SGHDT and CDR2 is YYEEEE. Trimming at V came to 4 bases and at J to 8 bases, leaving 7 bases not matched to a gene. CDR3 in DNA: TGTGCCAGCAGCAGACTAGCGGGAGAGGGCGATGAGCAGTTCTTC. Translated, it gives CASSRLAGEGDEQFF.

The chain is built from TRBV7-8 and TRBJ2-3; D is unclear. Trimming took off 5 bases at V and 3 bases at J, with 12 bases between the two ends. CDR3 length: 14 amino acids. Per the germline V gene, CDR1 is SGHVS and CDR2 is FQNEAQ. CDR3 protein: CASSQRTVTDTQYF. The CDR3 nucleotides read TGTGCCAGCAGCCAACGGACGGTAACAGATACGCAGTATTTT.

Note on this clone: Different DNA sequences within this sample yield the same CDR3. V gene TRBV3-1 (or the pseudogene TRBV3-2) combines with J gene TRBJ2-5; perhaps TRBD2 as D (5 bases). Trimming stripped 4 bases from V and 5 bases from J, with 5 bases between. CDR1 is LGHDT, CDR2 YNNKEL, per germline (reference sequence). The CDR3 length is 11 residues. The CDR3 loop reads CASSRGETQYF. CDR3 bases: TGTGCCAGCAGCCGCGGGGAGACCCAGTACTTC.

The rearrangement links TRBV5-1 to TRBJ2-3; D call uncertain. The V end was cut by 5 bases, the J end by 1 base, with 11 bases between. Germline loops: CDR1 SGHRS, CDR2 YFSETQ. The CDR3 spans 14 residues. CDR3 residues: CASSDGLRTDTQYF. The CDR3 bases are TGCGCCAGCAGTGACGGCCTCCGCACAGATACGCAGTATTTT.

The chain links TRBV28 to TRBJ2-3; TRBD2 agrees at 7 bases. The CDR3 length is 14 residues. After removal of 6 bases from V and 2 bases from J, the junction contained 5 bases not matched to a gene. Germline assignment: CDR1 MDHEN and CDR2 SYDVKM. The CDR3 is CASRWGRATDTQYF. The CDR3, as DNA: TGTGCCAGCAGATGGGGGAGGGCCACAGATACGCAGTATTTT.

The chain uses TRBV10-2 and TRBJ2-5, with unresolved D. Germline loops: CDR1 WSHSY, CDR2 SAAADI. V lost 6 bases and J 5 bases, leaving 13 bases between the germline ends. The CDR3 length is 13 residues. The CDR3 reads CASSPGLRETQYF. CDR3 in DNA: TGCGCCAGCAGCCCCGGTTTGAGGGAGACCCAGTACTTC.

CDR3 protein: CASSIRPRQAITYEQYF. In DNA form, the CDR3 reads TGTGCCAGTAGTATACGGCCGCGACAAGCTATTACCTACGAGCAGTACTTC. The chain carries TRBV19 and TRBJ2-7; D is ambiguous. V gave up 2 bases and J gave up 2 bases, with 19 bases separating them. This CDR3 spans 17 amino acids. Germline loops: CDR1 LNHDA, CDR2 SQIVND (reference sequence).